The 10 T cell receptor beta chains in this list originate from one sample, sequenced in a study of T cell responses to AZD1222 COVID-19 vaccine. Here immunoSEQ multiplex PCR was the method, and the copy in TCRdb shows in-frame clones only, minus some. Of 190,000 or so clones detected, around nine tenths appear once; the ten largest clones hold 26%. The sequencing here drew on peripheral blood, taken 28 days after the second AZD1222 dose. The receptors stem from an adult who received the AZD1222 COVID-19 vaccine.

The chain recombines TRBV7-2 with TRBJ2-7; a possible D gene is TRBD1 (6 bases). The CDR3 runs 14 residues. Germline CDR1 SGHTA, CDR2 FQGNSA. V was cut by 1 base and J by 6 bases, with 13 bases left in between. CDR3 DNA: TGTGCCAGCAGCTTAGTGGGGGCGCCTATCGAGCAGTACTTC. As protein: CASSLVGAPIEQYF.

This clone was detected only once. The V and J genes are TRBV18 and TRBJ2-5, with TRBD2 identical over 9 bases. Germline lookup yields CDR1 KGHSH and CDR2 LQKENI. Trimming removed 6 bases from V and 4 bases from J; junction bases left unmatched: 3. CDR3 size: 13 residues. The CDR3 region has the DNA TGTGCCAGCTCGGGCGGGAGGGCAGAGACCCAGTACTTC. Translation gives CASSGGRAETQYF.

The chain links TRBV9 to TRBJ2-5; D is uncertain. The V end was cut by 4 bases, the J end by 4 bases, with 11 bases between. Germline V gene sequence: CDR1 SGDLS, CDR2 YYNGEE. The CDR3 runs to 13 residues. The DNA of the CDR3 is TGTGCCAGCAGCCCCACCGGTAGAGAGACCCAGTACTTC. It translates to CASSPTGRETQYF.

The chain has TRBV6-5 and TRBJ2-2, with no clear D. Germline CDR1 MNHEY, CDR2 SVGAGI. This CDR3 has 11 amino acids. Trimming removed 7 bases at V and 1 base at J, with 1 base between. Here the CDR3 reads CASKNTGELFF. The CDR3 nucleotides read TGTGCCAGCAAGAACACCGGGGAGCTGTTTTTT.

The chain uses TRBV27 and TRBJ2-3; 10 nucleotides agree with TRBD1. CDR3 size: 20 residues. V lost 5 bases to trimming and J lost 0 bases; unmatched junction nucleotides: 17. CDR1 MNHEY and CDR2 SMNVEV come from the germline V gene (reference sequence). The CDR3 region is CASSPRWDRGGVSSTDTQYF. The CDR3 region has the DNA TGTGCCAGCAGTCCCCGGTGGGACAGGGGAGGGGTTTCTAGCACAGATACGCAGTATTTT.

J is TRBJ2-1 and V is TRBV9, with 9 nucleotides matching TRBD1. The trim removed 2 bases at V and 4 bases at J, leaving 4 bases unmatched. The CDR3 totals 15 residues. Germline assignment: CDR1 SGDLS and CDR2 YYNGEE. The CDR3 loop is CASSVVGQGYNEQFF. CDR3 nucleotide sequence: TGTGCCAGCAGCGTGGTCGGACAGGGGTACAATGAGCAGTTCTTC.

This chain joins TRBV11-1 and TRBJ2-7; 9 nucleotides match TRBD1. J lost 4 bases, V lost 4 bases, and 8 bases had no gene match. Germline CDR1 reads SGHAT; CDR2 reads FQDESV (reference sequence). The CDR3 length is 15 residues. In DNA form, the CDR3 reads TGTGCCAGCAGCTACAAGTGGGGACAGGGTTACGAGCAGTACTTC. This sequence encodes CASSYKWGQGYEQYF.

The chain joins TRBV3-1 (or the pseudogene TRBV3-2) to TRBJ2-2; either TRBD1 or TRBD2 may supply D (5 bases each). This CDR3 is built from 13 residues. CDR1 and CDR2 (germline): LGHDT, YNNKEL (reference sequence). Between the trimmed V and J ends, which lost 4 bases and 6 bases, there was a span of 9 bases. CDR3 nucleotide sequence: TGTGCCAGCAGCCCCCAGGGAGCCGGGGAGCTGTTTTTT. Its translation is CASSPQGAGELFF.

The chain couples TRBV4-3 to TRBJ2-7; TRBD2 aligns across 8 bases. Trimming took 2 bases from V and 0 from J; bases not matched to a gene: 3. Germline values: CDR1 LGHNA, CDR2 YSLEER. The CDR3 covers 15 residues. The CDR3 spells CASSQNREGSYEQYF. Written as DNA, the CDR3 is TGCGCCAGCAGCCAAAACCGGGAGGGCTCCTACGAGCAGTACTTC.

This clone has only one observation. This chain uses TRBV6-5 with TRBJ2-5; no clear D gene. Trimming pared 4 bases from V and 4 bases from J, leaving 10 bases between. The CDR3 runs 13 residues. The V gene's germline CDR1 is MNHEY and CDR2 SVGAGI. CDR3 in amino acids: CASSLRYVETQYF. The CDR3 region has the DNA TGTGCCAGCAGTTTGCGCTATGTAGAGACCCAGTACTTC.